This TCR beta chain is drawn from a study of response to subunit inactivated influenza vaccine. This clonotype was recorded a few times. The antigen is unknown. Whole-study findings and limits: Authors suggested that a seasonal influenza vaccination recruits few new T cells each time.

The junction had 3 bases not matched to a gene; V was cut back by 6 bases and J by 8 bases. The CDR3 consists of 12 residues. Germline lookup yields CDR1 SQVTM and CDR2 ANQGSEA. Via MiXCR, TCRdb re-called the RT-PCR reads, giving one row per CDR3 protein. The sample lists about 650,000 distinct CDR3 sequences, about a sixth seen once, with roughly 12% in the top ten. The input for sequencing was PBMCs from blood, taken roughly 13 days after vaccination. This clonotype was obtained from a man aged 50 to 59 who received an inactivated influenza vaccine. This chain uses TRBV29-1 with TRBJ1-4, with 10 bases that match TRBD1. The CDR3 bases are TGCAGCGTGGGGGACAGGGGCGAAAAACTGTTTTTT. Amino acids: CSVGDRGEKLFF. The whole variable domain, remainder taken from reference TRBV29-1 and TRBJ1-4, is SAVISQKPSRDICQRGTSLTIQCQVDSQVTMMFWYRQQPGQSLTLIATANQGSEATYESGFVIDKFPISRPNLTFSTLTVSNMSPEDSSIYLCSVGDRGEKLFFGSGTQLSVL.